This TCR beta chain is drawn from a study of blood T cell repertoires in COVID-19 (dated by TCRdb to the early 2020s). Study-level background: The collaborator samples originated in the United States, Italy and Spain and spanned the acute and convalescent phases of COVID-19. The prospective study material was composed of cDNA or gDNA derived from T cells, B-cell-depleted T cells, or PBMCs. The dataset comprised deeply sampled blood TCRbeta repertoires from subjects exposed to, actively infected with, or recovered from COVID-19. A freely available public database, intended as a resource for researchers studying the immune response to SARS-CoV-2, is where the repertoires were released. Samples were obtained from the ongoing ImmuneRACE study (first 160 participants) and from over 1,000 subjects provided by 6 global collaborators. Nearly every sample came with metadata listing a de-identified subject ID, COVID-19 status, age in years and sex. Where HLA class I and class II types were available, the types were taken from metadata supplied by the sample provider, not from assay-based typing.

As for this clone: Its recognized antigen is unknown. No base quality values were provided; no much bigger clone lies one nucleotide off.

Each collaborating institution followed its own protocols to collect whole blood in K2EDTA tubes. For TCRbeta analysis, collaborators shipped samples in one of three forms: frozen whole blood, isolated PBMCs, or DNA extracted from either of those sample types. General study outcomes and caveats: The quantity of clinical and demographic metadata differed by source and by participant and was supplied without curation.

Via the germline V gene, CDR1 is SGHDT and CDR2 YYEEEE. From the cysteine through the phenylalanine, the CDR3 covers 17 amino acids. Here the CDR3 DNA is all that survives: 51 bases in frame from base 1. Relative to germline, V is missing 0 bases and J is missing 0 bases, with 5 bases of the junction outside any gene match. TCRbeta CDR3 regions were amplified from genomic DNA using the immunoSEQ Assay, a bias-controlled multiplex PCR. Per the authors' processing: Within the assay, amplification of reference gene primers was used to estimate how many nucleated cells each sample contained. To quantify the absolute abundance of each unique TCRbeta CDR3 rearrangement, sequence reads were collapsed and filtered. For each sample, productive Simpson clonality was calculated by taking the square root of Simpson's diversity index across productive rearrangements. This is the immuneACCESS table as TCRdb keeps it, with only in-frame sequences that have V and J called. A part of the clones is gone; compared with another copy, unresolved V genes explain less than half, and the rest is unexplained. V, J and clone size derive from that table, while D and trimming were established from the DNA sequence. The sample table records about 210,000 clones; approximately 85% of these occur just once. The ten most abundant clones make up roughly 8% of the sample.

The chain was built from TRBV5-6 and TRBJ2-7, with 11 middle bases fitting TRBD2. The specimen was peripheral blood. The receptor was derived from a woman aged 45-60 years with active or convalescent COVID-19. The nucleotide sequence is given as TGTGCCAGCAGCTTGGGGACTAGCGGGCGGAGCTCCTACGAGCAGTACTTC. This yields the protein CASSLGTSGRSSYEQYF.